This TCR beta chain was captured by sequencing in a study of T cells in lung cancer brain metastases. General observations from the study: Paired primaries held more unique productive clones than brain metastases (median approximately 4,500 versus 1,500).

Genomic DNA input was roughly 2 to 5.5 ug, equal within pairs. Clones were read by immunoSEQ multiplex PCR, and TCRdb kept only the in-frame ones, dropping some. Counted here are 4,500 to 5,000 clones, 80% to 90% occurring once; the ten biggest clones make up roughly 2.3%. In regard to this clone: Its matching antigen is unknown.

This CDR3 contains 14 residues. Trimming stripped 5 bases from V and 6 bases from J, with 14 bases between. The germline CDR1 and CDR2 sequences are LNHDA and SQIVND (reference sequence). The receptor was isolated from a man aged 50 to 60 with non-small cell lung cancer. V gene TRBV19 combines with J gene TRBJ2-1; D gene unclear. Sequenced: tumor tissue from the primary lung tumor. CDR3: CASSFPGLVNEQFF. Written as DNA, the CDR3 is TGTGCCAGTAGTTTCCCTGGCCTCGTCAATGAGCAGTTCTTC.